The sequence of this T cell receptor (beta chain) was determined in a study of CD8+CD57+ T cells in acquired aplastic anemia. Study at large: The DNA of sorted CD4+ and CD8+ cells averaged about 3 ug.

Broader study findings: Some 27 CD8+ CDR3 sequences were shared between patients and controls.

Profiles of TCR beta VDJ and CDR3 were generated from a genomic DNA template. TCRdb recomputed calls from the reads with MiXCR, one row per CDR3 protein. The sample lists 220,000 or so distinct CDR3 sequences; about 60% were seen once. Concerning this clonotype: No antigen is known for it.

CDR3 size: 18 residues. V shed 2 bases, J shed 5 bases, and the junction held 14 bases outside the gene matches. Germline V gene sequence: CDR1 MGHDK, CDR2 SYGVNS. CD8+CD57+ cell expansion had been shown by flow cytometry in patients chosen for sequencing. Every patient presented with severe acquired aplastic anemia. At blood sampling, none of the patients had yet received therapy. This clonotype was sampled from a human donor with aplastic anemia. The sample consisted of sorted CD4+, CD8+, or CD8+CD57+ T cells (not recorded which) from PBMCs. The chain employs TRBV25-1 and TRBJ2-3, with 9 bases aligning to TRBD2. CDR3 loop: CASSEPPRGGAEGDTQYF. The CDR3 coding sequence is TGTGCCAGCAGTGAACCCCCCCGCGGGGGGGCCGAAGGAGATACGCAGTATTTT.